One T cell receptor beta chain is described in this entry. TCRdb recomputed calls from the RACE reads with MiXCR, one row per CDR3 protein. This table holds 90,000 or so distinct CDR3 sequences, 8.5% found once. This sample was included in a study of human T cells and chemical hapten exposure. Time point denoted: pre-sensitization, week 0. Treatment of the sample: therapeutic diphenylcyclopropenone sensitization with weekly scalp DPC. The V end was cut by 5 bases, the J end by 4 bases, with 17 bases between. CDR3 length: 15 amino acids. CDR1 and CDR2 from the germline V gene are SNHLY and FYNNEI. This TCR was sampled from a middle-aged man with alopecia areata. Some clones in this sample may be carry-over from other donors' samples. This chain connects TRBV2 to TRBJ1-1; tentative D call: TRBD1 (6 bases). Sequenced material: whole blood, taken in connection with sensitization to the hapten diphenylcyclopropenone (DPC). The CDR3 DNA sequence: TGTGCCAGCAGTCCACAGGGAGTTGTGCCCACTGAAGCTTTCTTT. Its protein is CASSPQGVVPTEAFF.